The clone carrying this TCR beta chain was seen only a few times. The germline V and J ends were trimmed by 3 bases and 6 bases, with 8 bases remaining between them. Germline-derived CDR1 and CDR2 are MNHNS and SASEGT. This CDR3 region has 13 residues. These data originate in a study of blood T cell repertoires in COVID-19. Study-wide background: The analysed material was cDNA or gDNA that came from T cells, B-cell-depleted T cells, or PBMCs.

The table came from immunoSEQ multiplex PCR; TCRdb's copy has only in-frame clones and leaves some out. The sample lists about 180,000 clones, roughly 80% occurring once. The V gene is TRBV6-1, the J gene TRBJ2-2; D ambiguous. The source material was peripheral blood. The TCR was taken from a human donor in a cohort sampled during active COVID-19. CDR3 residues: CASSENWPGELFF. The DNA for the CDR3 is TGTGCCAGCAGTGAGAATTGGCCCGGGGAGCTGTTTTTT.